Included here is one T cell receptor beta chain sequence, with context. Its antigen remains unidentified. V lost 10 bases and J lost 0, with 15 bases in between. The germline V gene has CDR1 LNHDA and CDR2 SQIVND (reference sequence). CDR3 length: 14 residues. The sample is drawn from a study of metastatic and nonmetastatic thyroid tumors. At the level of the study: Malignant and benign thyroid patients had repertoires compared in peripheral blood and tumor or nodule tissue. The study, taken as a whole, reports: For both blood and tumor, malignant thyroid tumors reportedly showed significantly higher TCR beta diversity than benign nodules did.

In the study's own analysis: Differences in CDR3 between clinicopathological groups were drawn on to build a classifier intended to discriminate distant-metastatic papillary thyroid cancer patients. MiXCR was used by TCRdb to re-call the PCR reads. In this record, the V and J calls reflect TCRdb's handling and not the investigators' own analysis. The sample has 13,000 or so clones, approximately 25% seen once. No treatment of any kind had been given to any patient before thyroid surgery. The TCR was taken from a female donor with papillary thyroid cancer or a benign thyroid nodule (not recorded which). Some clones in this sample may be carry-over from other donors' samples. V is TRBV19 and J is TRBJ1-1; no reliable D call. Sequenced: tumor tissue. The DNA for the CDR3 is TGTGCCACCACGGCGACAAGGCTGAACACTGAAGCTTTCTTT. It yields the protein CATTATRLNTEAFF.